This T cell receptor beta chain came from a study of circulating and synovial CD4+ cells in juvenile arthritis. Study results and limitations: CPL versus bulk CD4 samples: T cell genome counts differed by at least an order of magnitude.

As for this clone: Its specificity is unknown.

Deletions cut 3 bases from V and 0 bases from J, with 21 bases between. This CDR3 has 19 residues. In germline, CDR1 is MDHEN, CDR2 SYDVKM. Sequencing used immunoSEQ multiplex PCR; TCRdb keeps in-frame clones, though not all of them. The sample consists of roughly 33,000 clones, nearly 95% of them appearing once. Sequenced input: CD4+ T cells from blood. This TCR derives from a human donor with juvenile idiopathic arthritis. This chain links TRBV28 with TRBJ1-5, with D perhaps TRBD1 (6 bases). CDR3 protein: CASSLVAGALTYSNQPQHF. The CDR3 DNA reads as TGTGCCAGCAGTTTGGTAGCGGGGGCCCTCACATATAGCAATCAGCCCCAGCATTTT.